This passage covers 22 T cell receptor beta chains from one sample sequenced in a study of Graves' ophthalmopathy and Graves' hyperthyroidism. Scientists amplified the TCR beta CDR3 regions from RNA transcripts. The library came from an HTBI-primed first-round RT-PCR and a second-round multiplex PCR. MiXCR was run by TCRdb on the multiplex PCR reads, yielding one entry per CDR3 protein. The sample yields 560,000 or so distinct CDR3 sequences, roughly 40% seen once. Sequenced input: peripheral blood or thyroid tissue (not recorded which). The source is an adult man with Graves' hyperthyroidism.

The rearrangement links TRBV7-9 to TRBJ1-2; possibly TRBD1 for D (6 bases). Trimming shortened V by 11 bases and J by 1 base, and 20 bases separated the two germline ends. Germline lookup yields CDR1 SEHNR and CDR2 FQNEAQ (reference sequence). The CDR3 sequence is 15 residues long. For the CDR3, the DNA is TGTGCCTGGAGTGTAGGGGGTCCTCTTAACTATGGCTACACCTTC. Its translation is CAWSVGGPLNYGYTF.

This chain connects TRBV7-2 to TRBJ1-6, with 8 bases aligning to TRBD1. The CDR3 runs to 16 residues. The germline gives CDR1 SGHTA, CDR2 FQGNSA. The trim removed 1 base at V and 11 bases at J, leaving 10 bases unmatched. The CDR3 region is CASSLVSRGRAAPLHF. As DNA, the CDR3 is TGTGCCAGCAGCTTAGTGAGCAGGGGGCGAGCAGCACCCCTCCACTTT. The whole variable domain, filled in from reference TRBV7-2 and TRBJ1-6, reads GAGVSQSPSNKVTEKGKDVELRCDPISGHTALYWYRQSLGQGLEFLIYFQGNSAPDKSGLPSDRFSAERTGGSVSTLTIQRTQQEDSAVYLCASSLVSRGRAAPLHFGNGTRLTVT.

The gene calls are TRBV20-1 and TRBJ2-7; D gene ambiguous. The V end lost 0 bases, the J end lost 7 bases, and 10 bases lay between the germline ends. CDR3 length: 12 residues. Germline lookup yields CDR1 DFQATT and CDR2 SNEGSKA (reference sequence). For the CDR3, the DNA is TGCAGTGCTAGAGATGGAACAGCAGAGCAGTACTTC. Encoded protein: CSARDGTAEQYF.

This clonotype has ten or more counts. The chain has TRBV4-1 and TRBJ1-1, with TRBD1 matching 8 bases. The V gene's germline CDR1 is MGHRA and CDR2 YSYEKL. CDR3 length equals 13 residues. The junction had 6 bases not matched to a gene; V was cut back by 6 bases and J by 6 bases. CDR3 nucleotide sequence: TGCGCCAGCAGAGGACAGGGAAGGCCTGAAGCTTTCTTT. Protein product: CASRGQGRPEAFF.

In its sample, this clonotype was seen many times. The rearrangement joins TRBV12-3 or TRBV12-4 to TRBJ1-2; D may be TRBD1 (5 bases). This CDR3 region has 13 residues. V lost 7 bases, J lost 8 bases, and 17 bases lay in between. The CDR3 DNA follows: TGTGCCAGCACCCCCGGGGGGGAGCGGGGCTACACCTTC. Translating it yields CASTPGGERGYTF.

The chain uses TRBV20-1 and TRBJ1-5; 7 nucleotides match TRBD1. The CDR3 spans 15 residues. V lost 3 bases to trimming and J lost 4 bases; unmatched junction nucleotides: 9. Per germline, CDR1 DFQATT and CDR2 SNEGSKA (reference sequence). The DNA of the CDR3 is TGCAGTGCTAGCCAGGGGGGGCGAGAGAATCAGCCCCAGCATTTT. This codes for CSASQGGRENQPQHF.

At least ten counts were recorded for this clonotype. The chain links TRBV7-9 to TRBJ2-7; weak D call: TRBD2 (6 bases). Trimming left V 3 bases short and J 3 bases short, with 9 bases between. The germline gives CDR1 SEHNR, CDR2 FQNEAQ (reference sequence). There are 13 residues in the CDR3. Written as DNA, the CDR3 is TGTGCCAGCAGCTTGGGACTTGACTACGAGCAGTACTTC. Encoded protein: CASSLGLDYEQYF. The full variable domain, in which reference TRBV7-9 and TRBJ2-7 provide the parts outside the CDR3, is DTGVSQNPRHKITKRGQNVTFRCDPISEHNRLYWYRQTLGQGPEFLTYFQNEAQLEKSRLLSDRFSAERPKGSFSTLEIQRTEQGDSAMYLCASSLGLDYEQYFGPGTRLTVT.

This clonotype was recorded many times. The V call is TRBV20-1, the J call TRBJ2-7, with 7 bases lining up with TRBD1. The CDR3 covers 13 residues. Germline V gene sequence: CDR1 DFQATT, CDR2 SNEGSKA (reference sequence). The J segment lost 2 bases and the V segment lost 6 bases, leaving 7 bases of the junction unmatched. Here the CDR3 DNA reads TGCAGTGCCCCCCGAGGGACAGCCTACGAGCAGTACTTC. It translates to CSAPRGTAYEQYF.

This clonotype was recorded at least ten times. This rearrangement joins TRBV2 to TRBJ2-5; either TRBD1 or TRBD2 may supply D (5 bases each). V was cut by 10 bases and J by 0 bases, with 18 bases left in between. This CDR3 has 15 residues. Germline V gene lookup returns CDR1 SNHLY and CDR2 FYNNEI. The CDR3 DNA is TGTGCCAACCAGAGGGGAAACCGGTACCAAGAGACCCAGTACTTC. This codes for CANQRGNRYQETQYF.

This clonotype was recorded many times. J is TRBJ1-1 and V is TRBV5-1; the match to TRBD1 covers 7 bases. V trimming: 4 bases; J trimming: 6 bases; junction bases outside the gene matches: 9. The CDR3 contains 14 residues. Germline-derived CDR1 and CDR2 are SGHRS and YFSETQ. The CDR3 region has the DNA TGCGCCAGCAGCCGCACTACAGGGGTCGCTGAAGCTTTCTTT. It specifies CASSRTTGVAEAFF.

The table lists this clonotype with many counts. The CDR3 is CASSLDVSTANYGYTF. DNA for the CDR3: TGTGCCAGCAGCTTGGATGTCAGCACAGCTAACTATGGCTACACCTTC. The chain joins TRBV5-6 to TRBJ1-2; the D is unclear. In germline, CDR1 is SGHDT, CDR2 YYEEEE. This CDR3 has 16 residues. The germline V and J ends were trimmed by 0 bases and 0 bases, with 12 bases remaining between them.

V is TRBV7-2 and J is TRBJ1-4, with D tentatively TRBD1 (5 bases). CDR3 length: 15 amino acids. Trimming shortened V by 1 base and J by 8 bases, and 14 bases separated the two germline ends. CDR1 and CDR2 (germline): SGHTA, FQGNSA. The CDR3 protein is CASSLDLVRVEKLFF. In nucleotides, the CDR3 is TGTGCCAGCAGCTTAGATCTGGTCAGGGTCGAAAAACTGTTTTTT.

This chain connects TRBV6-5 to TRBJ1-4; 8 bases align to TRBD1. V dropped 5 bases and J dropped 5; count of bases not matched to a gene: 4. The CDR3 extends over 14 amino acids. The germline gives CDR1 MNHEY, CDR2 SVGAGI. The DNA for the CDR3 is TGTGCCAGCAGTCGGGACAGGCAGAATGAAAAACTGTTTTTT. Residues: CASSRDRQNEKLFF.

As for this clonotype: A much more abundant neighbour one base away suggests this may be a read error. This chain uses TRBV20-1 with TRBJ1-6; 7 nucleotides match TRBD1. From germline, CDR1 is DFQATT and CDR2 SNEGSKA (reference sequence). The CDR3 runs 15 residues. The CDR3: CSAGDPTGNISPLHF. CDR3 in DNA: TGCAGTGCTGGAGACCCGACAGGGAATATTTCACCCCTCCACTTT.

This clonotype was recorded at least ten times. The chain links TRBV29-1 to TRBJ2-2, with TRBD2 matching 10 bases. With V trimmed by 5 bases and J by 1 base, 4 bases remained unmatched. Germline loops: CDR1 SQVTM, CDR2 ANQGSEA. The length of the CDR3 is 15 residues. The CDR3 is CSVFLAGGNTGELFF. CDR3 DNA sequence: TGCAGCGTTTTCTTAGCGGGGGGGAACACCGGGGAGCTGTTTTTT.

The chain joins TRBV20-1 to TRBJ2-3; no firm D call. Trimming removed 6 bases at V and 6 bases at J, with 13 bases between. Germline V lookup: CDR1 DFQATT, CDR2 SNEGSKA (reference sequence). The CDR3 extends over 12 amino acids. CDR3 sequence: CSAARPRDTQYF. The CDR3 region has the DNA TGCAGTGCCGCCCGGCCGAGGGATACGCAGTATTTT.

V is TRBV7-9 and J is TRBJ2-2; 8 bases agree with TRBD2. The CDR3 contains 16 residues. Germline CDR1 reads SEHNR; CDR2 reads FQNEAQ (reference sequence). The ends lost 7 bases at V and 4 bases at J; junction bases unmatched: 11. CDR3 region: CASTPSGRGGTGELFF. CDR3 in DNA: TGTGCCAGCACTCCAAGCGGGAGAGGCGGCACCGGGGAGCTGTTTTTT.

The V and J genes are TRBV29-1 and TRBJ2-7; 14 nucleotides agree with TRBD2. The J call could be wrong; TRBJ2-1 is a better fit for the DNA end. Germline V CDR1 and CDR2: SQVTM, ANQGSEA. The CDR3 extends over 14 amino acids. CDR3 in amino acids: CSAWTSGRYNEQFF. The CDR3 coding sequence is TGCAGCGCATGGACTAGCGGGAGGTACAATGAGCAGTTCTTC.

In its sample, this clonotype was seen many times. This chain links TRBV7-9 with TRBJ1-4; a weak D match, TRBD1 (6 bases). Per germline, CDR1 SEHNR and CDR2 FQNEAQ (reference sequence). The V end lost 4 bases, the J end lost 3 bases, and 15 bases lay between the germline ends. The CDR3 extends over 16 amino acids. The CDR3 DNA reads TGTGCCAGCAGCTCACTTTCACAGGGACCTAATGAAAAACTGTTTTTT. Encoded protein: CASSSLSQGPNEKLFF.

Concerning this clonotype: A much larger clonotype is one base distant, so this may be a read error. The chain uses TRBV10-3 and TRBJ1-6; TRBD1 might be the D (6 bases). This CDR3 comprises 14 residues. Germline loops: CDR1 ENHRY, CDR2 SYGVKD. The CDR3 region is CASSDGGRYSPLHF. The CDR3 DNA reads as TGTGCCAGCAGTGATGGGGGCCGTTATTCACCCCTCCACTTT.

The chain is built from TRBV29-1 and TRBJ2-7, with TRBD1 identical over 8 bases. The CDR3 sequence is 13 residues long. The V gene end was trimmed by 5 bases and the J gene end by 5 bases; junction bases not matched to a gene: 8. The germline CDR1 and CDR2 sequences are SQVTM and ANQGSEA. The CDR3 protein is CSVRDRRDHEQYF. CDR3 sequence (DNA): TGCAGCGTTCGGGACAGGAGGGACCACGAGCAGTACTTC.

This clonotype was seen many times. J is TRBJ1-5 and V is TRBV29-1, with D unclear. Between the trimmed V and J ends, which lost 4 bases and 0 bases, there was a span of 4 bases. This CDR3 region has 12 residues. Germline V gene lookup returns CDR1 SQVTM and CDR2 ANQGSEA. The CDR3 is CSVGASNQPQHF. CDR3 bases: TGCAGCGTTGGGGCTAGCAATCAGCCCCAGCATTTT.